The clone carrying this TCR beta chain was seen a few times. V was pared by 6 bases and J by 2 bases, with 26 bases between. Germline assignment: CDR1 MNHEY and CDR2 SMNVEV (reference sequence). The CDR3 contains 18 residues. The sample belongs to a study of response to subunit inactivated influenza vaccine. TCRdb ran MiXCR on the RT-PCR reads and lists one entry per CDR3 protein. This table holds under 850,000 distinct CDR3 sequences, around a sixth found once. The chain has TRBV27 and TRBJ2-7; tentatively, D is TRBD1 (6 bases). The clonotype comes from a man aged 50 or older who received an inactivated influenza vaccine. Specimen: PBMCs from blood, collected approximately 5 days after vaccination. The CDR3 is CASSPRETQGLLTYEQYF. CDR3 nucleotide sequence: TGTGCCAGCAGCCCACGGGAAACACAGGGCTTATTAACCTACGAGCAGTACTTC.